Included here is one T cell receptor beta chain sequence, with context. Its antigen is unidentified. The CDR3 spans 12 residues. Per the germline V gene, CDR1 is MNHEY and CDR2 is SVGAGI. Trimming shortened V by 5 bases and J by 4 bases, and 6 bases separated the two germline ends. This entry belongs to a study of T cell responses to AZD1222 COVID-19 vaccine. The wider study: It was second doses at about 4 or about 12 weeks that were pooled.

General observations from the study: The donors showed a predominance of white British ancestry and of females, with possible underestimation of clonal diversity. Distributed over spike, vaccine-associated CD4 TCRs predominated at 160-218 and 743-854.

Assay: immunoSEQ multiplex PCR; the TCRdb copy retains only in-frame clones and omits some. This sample carries under 95,000 clones, around 90% of them seen once, and the ten largest clones take around 2%. Specimen: peripheral blood, collected on day 0 of AZD1222 vaccination. This sequence was found in an adult in good health. The chain recombines TRBV6-5 with TRBJ1-3; D gene unclear. CDR3 coding DNA: TGTGCCAGCAGTCCCATGGGAAACACCATATATTTT. Its translation: CASSPMGNTIYF.